The entry that follows covers one TCR beta chain sequence. Assay: immunoSEQ multiplex PCR; the TCRdb copy retains only in-frame clones and omits some. The data show around 140,000 clones, around 89% seen once. The CDR3 contains 15 residues. CDR1 is LGHNA, CDR2 YNFKEQ, per germline. The ends were cut back, 2 bases at V and 7 bases at J, with 15 bases in the middle. This sample was included in a study of blood T cell repertoires in COVID-19. Study in general: Samples representing acute and convalescent COVID-19 were sourced from the United States, Italy and Spain. T cells, B-cell-depleted T cells, or PBMCs supplied cDNA or gDNA.

This TCR derives from a man aged 55 to 70 with active or convalescent COVID-19. The chain recombines TRBV4-2 with TRBJ1-5; maybe TRBD1 (6 bases). Specimen: peripheral blood. The CDR3 region is CASSQQTGKSQPQHF. The CDR3 coding sequence is TGTGCCAGCAGCCAACAGACAGGAAAATCCCAGCCCCAGCATTTT.